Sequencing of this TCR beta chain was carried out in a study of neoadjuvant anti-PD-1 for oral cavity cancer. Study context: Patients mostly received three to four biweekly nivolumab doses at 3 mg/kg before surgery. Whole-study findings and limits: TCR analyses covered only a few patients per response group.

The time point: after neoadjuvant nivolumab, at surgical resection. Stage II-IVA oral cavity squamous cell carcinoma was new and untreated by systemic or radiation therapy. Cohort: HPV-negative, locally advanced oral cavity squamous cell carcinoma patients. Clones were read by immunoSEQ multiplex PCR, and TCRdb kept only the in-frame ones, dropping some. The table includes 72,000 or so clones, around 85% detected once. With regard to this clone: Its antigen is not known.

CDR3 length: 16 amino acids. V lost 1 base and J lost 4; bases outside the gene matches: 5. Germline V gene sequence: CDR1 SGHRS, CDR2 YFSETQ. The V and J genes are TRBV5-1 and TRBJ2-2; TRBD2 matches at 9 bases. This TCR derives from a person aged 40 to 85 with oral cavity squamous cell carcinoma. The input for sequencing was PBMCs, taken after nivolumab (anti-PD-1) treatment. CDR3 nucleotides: TGCGCCAGCAGCTTGTTGGCTAGCGGGGCCACCGGGGAGCTGTTTTTT. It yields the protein CASSLLASGATGELFF.